Below, 26 T cell receptor beta chains from the same sample are listed, as sequenced in a study of T-cell reconstitution after alpha-beta-depleted transplantation in children (dated by TCRdb to 2016 to 2017). Library preparation employed PCR. These reads were obtained on an Illumina HiSeq 2500. To normalize quantification of the TCRbeta repertoire, the TCR libraries were built with molecular barcoding that relied on unique molecular identifiers. TCRdb ran its own pipeline on the public reads, namely fastp trimming at Q25 and MiXCR clone calling, and kept in-frame beta chains. One record per CDR3 amino acid sequence lists the most common genes and DNA. The table for this sample lists some 290,000 distinct CDR3 sequences; 9.9% of them were counted only once. The ten largest account for 10% of the sample. The sample was PBMCs from the stem cell graft donor, taken from the stem cell graft. These receptors all stem from a human donor who donated a stem cell graft to a child with SCID.

This clonotype was picked up many times. J is TRBJ2-1 and V is TRBV18; no firm D call. V was clipped by 3 bases and J by 7 bases, with 7 bases between them. From germline, CDR1 is KGHSH and CDR2 LQKENI. This CDR3 has 12 residues. CDR3 in DNA: TGTGCCAGCTCACCGGTCGGGAATGAGCAGTTCTTC. Encoded protein: CASSPVGNEQFF.

This clonotype was found a few times. This chain uses TRBV7-9 with TRBJ2-1; TRBD2 matches at 7 bases. This CDR3 comprises 12 residues. Looked up from germline, CDR1 is SEHNR and CDR2 is FQNEAQ (reference sequence). V lost 5 bases to trimming and J lost 15 bases; unmatched junction nucleotides: 10. The CDR3 loop is CASSPTGLHPFF. The CDR3 coding sequence is TGTGCCAGCAGCCCGACGGGACTACATCCGTTCTTC.

This clonotype turned up a few times. This sequence joins TRBV4-1 and TRBJ2-2, with D tentatively TRBD1 or TRBD2 (5 bases each). This CDR3 has 17 amino acids. V was clipped by 4 bases and J by 0 bases, with 15 bases between them. Germline V CDR1 and CDR2: MGHRA, YSYEKL. The CDR3, as DNA: TGCGCCAGCAGCCCATTCGGGGCCGGTACGAACACCGGGGAGCTGTTTTTT. Translated: CASSPFGAGTNTGELFF.

This clonotype was counted ten times or more. The chain joins TRBV2 to TRBJ2-7; D remains unclear. Trimming stripped 2 bases from V and 4 bases from J, with 3 bases between. This CDR3 has 11 amino acids. Looked up from germline, CDR1 is SNHLY and CDR2 is FYNNEI. The CDR3 here is CASSEWYEQYF. The CDR3 region has the DNA TGTGCCAGCAGTGAATGGTACGAGCAGTACTTC. Variable domain in full (rest from reference TRBV2 and TRBJ2-7): EPEVTQTPSHQVTQMGQEVILRCVPISNHLYFYWYRQILGQKVEFLVSFYNNEISEKSEIFDDQFSVERPDGSNFTLKIRSTKLEDSAMYFCASSEWYEQYFGPGTRLTVT.

The genes are TRBV6-5 and TRBJ2-7; 7 bases map to TRBD2. V shed 6 bases, J shed 5 bases, and the junction held 4 bases outside the gene matches. Germline CDR1 is MNHEY and CDR2 is SVGAGI. This CDR3 is 12 amino acids long. In DNA, the CDR3 is TGTGCCAGCAGGTCGAGCGGGGACGAGCAGTACTTC. Its translation is CASRSSGDEQYF.

The chain uses TRBV7-9 and TRBJ2-7; D is undetermined. Germline CDR1 reads SEHNR; CDR2 reads FQNEAQ (reference sequence). The V end lost 1 base, the J end lost 5 bases, and 12 bases lay between the germline ends. The CDR3 is made up of 14 amino acids. The CDR3 loop is CASSLVTKDHEQYF. DNA of the CDR3: TGTGCCAGCAGCTTAGTGACGAAGGACCACGAGCAGTACTTC.

This clonotype turned up a few times. The V call is TRBV18, the J call TRBJ2-3; the D gene is possibly TRBD1 (5 bases). V was trimmed by 1 base and J by 4 bases, leaving 12 bases between them. Germline CDR1 KGHSH, CDR2 LQKENI. This CDR3 has 15 residues. The CDR3 spells CASSPQGFSADTQYF. Written as DNA, the CDR3 is TGTGCCAGCTCACCACAGGGGTTTTCGGCAGATACGCAGTATTTT.

This clonotype was seen more than once but under ten times. V and J are TRBV6-6 and TRBJ2-5, with D maybe TRBD1 (5 bases). The CDR3 contains 13 residues. The V end lost 7 bases, the J end lost 3 bases, and 12 bases lay between the germline ends. Germline values: CDR1 MNHNY, CDR2 SVGAGI (reference sequence). This CDR3 is CASIQDNEETQYF. The DNA for the CDR3 is TGTGCCAGCATACAGGACAACGAAGAGACCCAGTACTTC.

This clonotype was counted many times. The chain recombines TRBV12-3 or TRBV12-4 with TRBJ1-1; 9 bases are shared with TRBD1. V was clipped by 5 bases and J by 3 bases; unmatched bases: 4. The CDR3 runs to 14 residues. CDR3: CASSTTGGYTEAFF. Written as DNA, the CDR3 is TGTGCCAGCAGTACAACAGGGGGCTACACTGAAGCTTTCTTT.

The chain employs TRBV29-1 and TRBJ1-5, with D uncertain. This CDR3 contains 12 residues. V lost 5 bases and J 4 bases, leaving 9 bases between the germline ends. Germline values: CDR1 SQVTM, CDR2 ANQGSEA. The CDR3 protein is CSVRARNQPQHF. CDR3 in DNA: TGCAGCGTTCGTGCACGGAATCAGCCCCAGCATTTT.

The gene calls are TRBV29-1 and TRBJ2-1; the D gene is possibly TRBD2 (6 bases). Germline V gives CDR1 SQVTM, CDR2 ANQGSEA. V lost 3 bases and J lost 6, with 15 bases in between. The CDR3 is 14 residues long. The CDR3 sequence is CSVDLSGLANEQFF. CDR3 sequence (DNA): TGCAGCGTTGACCTCTCGGGACTCGCCAATGAGCAGTTCTTC.

The J gene is TRBJ2-7, the V gene TRBV15; D possibly corresponds to TRBD1 (5 bases). Trimming pared 0 bases from V and 5 bases from J, leaving 14 bases between. Germline V gene sequence: CDR1 LNHNV, CDR2 YYDKDF (reference sequence). The CDR3 contains 15 residues. The CDR3 coding sequence is TGTGCCACCAGCAGAGACAGGGTGGGAATAGACGAGCAGTACTTC. Its translation is CATSRDRVGIDEQYF.

Of note for this clonotype: Just one base apart from a much larger clone, this may be a read error. V usage is TRBV12-3 or TRBV12-4 and J usage is TRBJ2-5; 8 nucleotides line up with TRBD2. There are 12 residues in the CDR3. Here the CDR3 reads CASSGGVETKYF. As DNA, the CDR3 is TGTGCCAGCAGCGGGGGGGTGGAGACCAAGTACTTC.

The gene calls are TRBV6-1 and TRBJ2-3; 11 nucleotides align to TRBD1. The V segment lost 5 bases and the J segment 2 bases; nucleotides outside the gene matches: 6. The CDR3 extends over 16 amino acids. Germline V gene sequence: CDR1 MNHNS, CDR2 SASEGT. CDR3 DNA: TGTGCCAGCAGTCCCGGGACAGGGGGGTCCACAGATACGCAGTATTTT. Amino acid sequence: CASSPGTGGSTDTQYF.

This clonotype was recorded a few times. This chain joins TRBV20-1 and TRBJ2-5; the D is unclear. The V gene lost 3 bases and the J gene lost 5 bases, with 19 bases spanning the gap. CDR1 is DFQATT and CDR2 is SNEGSKA in the germline V gene (reference sequence). The CDR3 covers 15 residues. The CDR3 sequence: CSARDDENYWETQYF. The CDR3 nucleotides read TGCAGTGCTAGGGACGACGAGAACTATTGGGAGACCCAGTACTTC.

V and J are TRBV5-1 and TRBJ2-5; D possibly corresponds to TRBD1 (6 bases). Deletions cut 6 bases from V and 5 bases from J, with 20 bases between. Germline assignment: CDR1 SGHRS and CDR2 YFSETQ. This CDR3 is built from 15 residues. CDR3 amino acids: CASTRGPGVIETQYF. DNA of the CDR3: TGCGCCAGCACCCGGGGACCAGGGGTGATTGAGACCCAGTACTTC.

This clonotype was seen only a few times. The V gene is TRBV10-3, the J gene TRBJ1-2, with D hard to call. Trimming took off 2 bases at V and 7 bases at J, with 14 bases between the two ends. Per the germline V gene, CDR1 is ENHRY and CDR2 is SYGVKD. The CDR3 contains 14 residues. In DNA, the CDR3 is TGTGCCATCAGTGAGGAAGGGAGAATCGGTGGCTACACCTTC. Translating it yields CAISEEGRIGGYTF.

In its sample, this clonotype was seen many times. The rearrangement uses TRBV11-2 and TRBJ1-4; a possible D gene is TRBD1 (5 bases). V lost 5 bases, J lost 7 bases, and 17 bases lay in between. CDR3 size: 15 residues. CDR1 and CDR2 (germline): SGHAT, FQNNGV. The CDR3 DNA is TGTGCCAGCAGCCTGTCTGGGGGGACCTTTGAAAAACTGTTTTTT. It translates to CASSLSGGTFEKLFF. The full variable domain, rest sourced from reference TRBV11-2 and TRBJ1-4, is EAGVAQSPRYKIIEKRQSVAFWCNPISGHATLYWYQQILGQGPKLLIQFQNNGVVDDSQLPKDRFSAERLKGVDSTLKIQPAKLEDSAVYLCASSLSGGTFEKLFFGSGTQLSVL.

V gene TRBV5-5 combines with J gene TRBJ2-5; D is unclear. Germline values: CDR1 SGHKS, CDR2 YYEKEE (reference sequence). Trimming pared 1 base from V and 2 bases from J, leaving 6 bases between. The CDR3 totals 13 residues. The CDR3 nucleotides are TGTGCCAGCAGCTTGATCCGTCAAGAGACCCAGTACTTC. This codes for CASSLIRQETQYF.

In this sample, this clonotype turned up many times. The rearrangement joins TRBV20-1 to TRBJ2-5, with D perhaps TRBD2 (6 bases). The CDR3 is made up of 16 amino acids. V was clipped by 0 bases and J by 3 bases, with 17 bases between them. Looked up from germline, CDR1 is DFQATT and CDR2 is SNEGSKA (reference sequence). The CDR3 loop reads CSARDLAGLKKETQYF. CDR3 bases: TGCAGTGCTAGAGATTTGGCGGGGCTTAAAAAAGAGACCCAGTACTTC.

This clonotype appeared a few times. This chain links TRBV2 with TRBJ2-5; D is possibly TRBD1 (6 bases). The germline CDR1 and CDR2 sequences are SNHLY and FYNNEI. V was shortened by 3 bases and J by 2 bases, with 13 bases between the two germline ends. The CDR3 runs 15 residues. CDR3 sequence: CASSDTGYPQETQYF. Here the CDR3 DNA reads TGTGCCAGCAGTGATACAGGGTACCCACAAGAGACCCAGTACTTC.

This clonotype has only a few counts. This sequence joins TRBV10-3 and TRBJ2-7; D remains unclear. The V gene lost 4 bases and the J gene lost 5 bases, with 12 bases spanning the gap. The V gene's germline CDR1 is ENHRY and CDR2 SYGVKD. This CDR3 is built from 13 residues. Here the CDR3 reads CAISVKGLNEQYF. The CDR3 coding sequence is TGTGCCATCAGTGTCAAGGGTCTCAACGAGCAGTACTTC.

Many counts were recorded for this clonotype. This chain joins TRBV7-9 and TRBJ2-7, with TRBD1 identical over 8 bases. The germline V gene encodes CDR1 SEHNR and CDR2 FQNEAQ (reference sequence). V lost 6 bases to trimming and J lost 5 bases; unmatched junction nucleotides: 6. CDR3 length: 13 residues. DNA for the CDR3: TGTGCCAGCAGAATAGGACAGGGAAACGAGCAGTACTTC. Residues: CASRIGQGNEQYF.

This clonotype came up a few times. The V gene is TRBV7-9, the J gene TRBJ1-2; D gene unclear. The CDR3 is 13 residues long. Trimming took off 5 bases at V and 8 bases at J, with 15 bases between the two ends. Germline CDR1 SEHNR, CDR2 FQNEAQ (reference sequence). The CDR3 DNA reads TGTGCCAGCAGCCCAGCGACGGCTGAGGGCTACACCTTC. Protein: CASSPATAEGYTF. Full variable domain (remainder filled in from reference TRBV7-9 and TRBJ1-2): DTGVSQNPRHKITKRGQNVTFRCDPISEHNRLYWYRQTLGQGPEFLTYFQNEAQLEKSRLLSDRFSAERPKGSFSTLEIQRTEQGDSAMYLCASSPATAEGYTFGSGTRLTVV.

The chain joins TRBV18 to TRBJ2-4, with unresolved D. Germline CDR1 reads KGHSH; CDR2 reads LQKENI. There are 13 residues in the CDR3. Trimming took 0 bases from V and 5 from J, leaving 5 bases between them. The CDR3 protein is CASSPPFENIQYF. CDR3 bases: TGTGCCAGCTCACCACCGTTCGAAAACATTCAGTACTTC.

V gene TRBV29-1 combines with J gene TRBJ2-7, with D maybe TRBD1 (6 bases). This CDR3 region has 13 residues. Trimming cost V 4 bases and J 1 base, with 11 bases left between them. Germline lookup yields CDR1 SQVTM and CDR2 ANQGSEA. CDR3 sequence reads: CSVVDRGSYEQYF. CDR3 nucleotides: TGCAGCGTTGTAGATAGGGGGTCCTACGAGCAGTACTTC.